The 10 T cell receptor beta chains given below trace back to one sample, sequenced in a study of OX40 agonist ivuxolimab in advanced cancers. Some clones are missing from TCRdb's copy, which holds only in-frame ones; the method was immunoSEQ multiplex PCR. Among approximately 77,000 clones listed, over 70% were seen once. Sequencing was performed on CD4+ or CD8+ T cells sorted from blood, taken in a trial of the OX40 agonist ivuxolimab. The source of these receptors is an adult with an advanced solid tumor such as melanoma, head and neck, liver or kidney cancer.

The chain employs TRBV2 and TRBJ2-7; TRBD1 agrees at 7 bases. Unmatched junction bases numbered 10, after V lost 8 bases and J lost 3 bases. This CDR3 comprises 14 residues. The germline CDR1 and CDR2 sequences are SNHLY and FYNNEI. CDR3 coding DNA: TGTGCCAGCGAGACAGGGCTTGGGGACTACGAGCAGTACTTC. It specifies CASETGLGDYEQYF.

This clone was seen only a few times. The chain links TRBV7-9 to TRBJ2-5, with TRBD1 matching 8 bases. This CDR3 has 13 residues. The V segment lost 5 bases and the J segment 4 bases; nucleotides outside the gene matches: 3. Germline values: CDR1 SEHNR, CDR2 FQNEAQ (reference sequence). The CDR3 DNA reads TGTGCCAGCAGCCGTGGACAGGGAGAGACCCAGTACTTC. Its protein is CASSRGQGETQYF.

This chain joins TRBV4-2 and TRBJ2-7; perhaps TRBD2 as D (5 bases). V lost 1 base and J lost 3, with 13 bases in between. Germline V gives CDR1 LGHNA, CDR2 YNFKEQ. The CDR3 has 15 residues. The CDR3 bases are TGTGCCAGCAGCCAAGTTCTGGTCGGGGTCTACGAGCAGTACTTC. It yields the protein CASSQVLVGVYEQYF.

This rearrangement joins TRBV5-1 to TRBJ1-3; 8 bases align to TRBD1. The CDR3 has 16 amino acids. Germline V gene sequence: CDR1 SGHRS, CDR2 YFSETQ. The junction had 8 bases not matched to a gene; V was cut back by 2 bases and J by 4 bases. The CDR3 region is CASSLTGTGIGNTIYF. The DNA of the CDR3 is TGCGCCAGCAGCTTAACCGGGACAGGAATCGGAAACACCATATATTTT.

The chain uses TRBV19 and TRBJ1-2; D not resolved. Germline CDR1 is LNHDA and CDR2 is SQIVND (reference sequence). The CDR3 length is 13 residues. Trimming shortened V by 3 bases and J by 8 bases, and 13 bases separated the two germline ends. CDR3 loop: CASSIRGLLGYTF. CDR3 nucleotides: TGTGCCAGTAGTATTCGCGGTCTCCTGGGCTACACCTTC.

This chain links TRBV7-9 with TRBJ2-5, with 9 nucleotides matching TRBD1. V lost 5 bases, J lost 7 bases, and 11 bases stayed unmatched. From germline, CDR1 is SEHNR and CDR2 FQNEAQ (reference sequence). The length of the CDR3 is 15 residues. The CDR3: CASSGRDREPGTQYF. The CDR3 region has the DNA TGTGCCAGCAGCGGCCGGGACAGGGAGCCAGGGACCCAGTACTTC.

CDR3 amino acids: CASSSREYNQPQHF. As DNA, the CDR3 is TGTGCCAGCAGCTCCAGGGAGTACAATCAGCCCCAGCATTTT. The chain couples TRBV5-5 to TRBJ1-5; the D gene is possibly TRBD1 (5 bases). Trimming removed 3 bases from V and 3 bases from J, with 10 bases in between. The CDR3 is 14 amino acids. Germline CDR1 reads SGHKS; CDR2 reads YYEKEE (reference sequence).

J is TRBJ2-6 and V is TRBV18; tentative D call: TRBD1 (5 bases). V gave up 2 bases and J gave up 0 bases, with 11 bases separating them. The CDR3 loop spans 17 amino acids. The V gene's germline CDR1 is KGHSH and CDR2 LQKENI. The CDR3 is CASSPSFRVSGANVLTF. CDR3 DNA sequence: TGTGCCAGCTCACCATCCTTCAGGGTCTCTGGGGCCAACGTCCTGACTTTC.

This clone was recorded a few times. The chain's CDR3 is CASSHGQYEQYF. The CDR3 DNA follows: TGTGCCAGCAGCCACGGACAATACGAGCAGTACTTC. V and J are TRBV11-2 and TRBJ2-7, with D maybe TRBD1 (5 bases). V gave up 5 bases and J gave up 4 bases, with 9 bases separating them. Looked up from germline, CDR1 is SGHAT and CDR2 is FQNNGV. There are 12 residues in the CDR3.

The chain links TRBV28 to TRBJ2-7; D is possibly TRBD2 (6 bases). CDR3 length: 14 residues. The germline V gene encodes CDR1 MDHEN and CDR2 SYDVKM. V was trimmed by 4 bases and J by 4 bases, leaving 14 bases between them. The CDR3 spells CASSSFGGVYEQYF. The DNA for the CDR3 is TGTGCCAGCAGTTCCTTTGGAGGGGTGTACGAGCAGTACTTC.